What follows are 10 T cell receptor beta chains derived from one specimen sequenced in a study of identical twins. TCRdb reprocessed the 5' RACE reads with MiXCR, giving one entry per CDR3 protein. The table has roughly 750,000 distinct CDR3 sequences, around 20% seen once. These same data were also listed under a study on T cells expressing NK-cell markers.

Sequencing was performed on PBMCs. The origin of the receptors is a young woman in good health.

The chain couples TRBV20-1 to TRBJ2-3; 7 positions match TRBD2. The V gene end was trimmed by 6 bases and the J gene end by 5 bases; junction bases not matched to a gene: 8. The CDR3 sequence is 13 residues long. In germline, CDR1 is DFQATT, CDR2 SNEGSKA (reference sequence). CDR3 residues: CSASSGGRDTQYF. CDR3 nucleotides: TGCAGTGCCTCCTCGGGGGGTAGAGATACGCAGTATTTT.

The J gene is TRBJ1-2, the V gene TRBV9; D remains ambiguous. CDR3 length equals 16 residues. Germline CDR1 is SGDLS and CDR2 is YYNGEE. V was cut by 3 bases and J by 8 bases, with 23 bases left in between. CDR3 residues: CASSAPGTLLLVGYTF. CDR3 DNA sequence: TGTGCCAGCAGCGCCCCTGGAACCCTCCTCCTAGTGGGCTACACCTTC. Together with reference TRBV9 and TRBJ1-2, the CDR3 gives the full variable domain: DSGVTQTPKHLITATGQRVTLRCSPRSGDLSVYWYQQSLDQGLQFLIQYYNGEERAKGNILERFSAQQFPDLHSELNLSSLELGDSALYFCASSAPGTLLLVGYTFGSGTRLTVV.

V is TRBV12-3 or TRBV12-4 and J is TRBJ2-1, with 12 nucleotides matching TRBD2. Trimming took 5 bases from V and 14 from J; bases not matched to a gene: 4. This CDR3 has 12 amino acids. CDR3 sequence (DNA): TGTGCCAGCAGTCCTAGCGGGAGGGCGGAGTTCTTC. Its translation is CASSPSGRAEFF.

This chain connects TRBV12-3 or TRBV12-4 to TRBJ2-1; D may be TRBD2 (6 bases). Trimming cost V 4 bases and J 9 bases, with 13 bases left between them. The CDR3 is 13 residues long. CDR3 in amino acids: CASSSDWGGEQFF. CDR3 bases: TGTGCCAGCAGTTCCGACTGGGGAGGTGAGCAGTTCTTC.

Ten or more counts support this clonotype. This sequence joins TRBV3-1 and TRBJ1-5; D ambiguous. Germline V gene lookup returns CDR1 LGHDT and CDR2 YNNKEL (reference sequence). The V and J ends lost 3 bases and 3 bases respectively, with 6 bases between them. The CDR3 length is 13 residues. CDR3 region: CASSQGLNQPQHF. The CDR3 DNA reads as TGTGCCAGCAGCCAGGGCCTCAATCAGCCCCAGCATTTT. Drawing the rest from reference TRBV3-1 and TRBJ1-5, the complete variable domain is DTAVSQTPKYLVTQMGNDKSIKCEQNLGHDTMYWYKQDSKKFLKIMFSYNNKELIINETVPNRFSPKSPDKAHLNLHINSLELGDSAVYFCASSQGLNQPQHFGDGTRLSIL.

This chain links TRBV7-8 with TRBJ2-7, with D perhaps TRBD1 or TRBD2 (5 bases each). CDR3 length: 14 residues. The V and J ends lost 0 bases and 2 bases respectively, with 8 bases between them. Germline CDR1 SGHVS, CDR2 FQNEAQ. As DNA, the CDR3 is TGTGCCAGCAGCTTAGCGGGACGGCCCTACGAGCAGTACTTC. It yields the protein CASSLAGRPYEQYF.

Here the CDR3 reads CASSYSHGDSFYGYTF. CDR3 nucleotide sequence: TGTGCCAGCAGTTACTCTCACGGGGACAGCTTCTATGGCTACACCTTC. The V gene is TRBV6-5, the J gene TRBJ1-2; 7 nucleotides align to TRBD1. There are 16 residues in the CDR3. The V and J ends lost 0 bases and 4 bases, in that order; junction bases with no gene match: 8. Germline values: CDR1 MNHEY, CDR2 SVGAGI.

This clonotype has ten or more counts. The rearrangement links TRBV5-1 to TRBJ1-2, with D possibly matching TRBD1 (5 bases). From germline, CDR1 is SGHRS and CDR2 YFSETQ. V was pared by 4 bases and J by 6 bases, with 19 bases between. CDR3 length: 15 residues. CDR3 sequence: CASSPEPSGLDGYTF. The CDR3 nucleotides read TGCGCCAGCAGCCCGGAACCCTCGGGACTGGATGGCTACACCTTC.

The chain employs TRBV7-9 and TRBJ2-1, with D perhaps TRBD1 (6 bases). The CDR3 contains 14 residues. CDR1 and CDR2 from the germline V gene are SEHNR and FQNEAQ (reference sequence). V shed 5 bases and J shed 4 bases, with 12 bases lying between them. CDR3 in DNA: TGTGCCAGCAGCGTCCGGGACATTTACAATGAGCAGTTCTTC. Its translation: CASSVRDIYNEQFF. The whole variable domain, filled in from reference TRBV7-9 and TRBJ2-1, reads DTGVSQNPRHKITKRGQNVTFRCDPISEHNRLYWYRQTLGQGPEFLTYFQNEAQLEKSRLLSDRFSAERPKGSFSTLEIQRTEQGDSAMYLCASSVRDIYNEQFFGPGTRLTVL.

This clonotype was seen a handful of times. The rearrangement uses TRBV29-1 and TRBJ1-1; D is ambiguous. Looked up from germline, CDR1 is SQVTM and CDR2 is ANQGSEA. The CDR3 sequence is 13 residues long. Trimming shortened V by 3 bases and J by 5 bases, and 13 bases separated the two germline ends. This chain's CDR3 is CSVERLLETEAFF. The CDR3 DNA follows: TGCAGCGTTGAGCGGTTACTGGAGACTGAAGCTTTCTTT. Full variable domain (outside the CDR3, taken from reference TRBV29-1 and TRBJ1-1): SAVISQKPSRDICQRGTSLTIQCQVDSQVTMMFWYRQQPGQSLTLIATANQGSEATYESGFVIDKFPISRPNLTFSTLTVSNMSPEDSSIYLCSVERLLETEAFFGQGTRLTVV.